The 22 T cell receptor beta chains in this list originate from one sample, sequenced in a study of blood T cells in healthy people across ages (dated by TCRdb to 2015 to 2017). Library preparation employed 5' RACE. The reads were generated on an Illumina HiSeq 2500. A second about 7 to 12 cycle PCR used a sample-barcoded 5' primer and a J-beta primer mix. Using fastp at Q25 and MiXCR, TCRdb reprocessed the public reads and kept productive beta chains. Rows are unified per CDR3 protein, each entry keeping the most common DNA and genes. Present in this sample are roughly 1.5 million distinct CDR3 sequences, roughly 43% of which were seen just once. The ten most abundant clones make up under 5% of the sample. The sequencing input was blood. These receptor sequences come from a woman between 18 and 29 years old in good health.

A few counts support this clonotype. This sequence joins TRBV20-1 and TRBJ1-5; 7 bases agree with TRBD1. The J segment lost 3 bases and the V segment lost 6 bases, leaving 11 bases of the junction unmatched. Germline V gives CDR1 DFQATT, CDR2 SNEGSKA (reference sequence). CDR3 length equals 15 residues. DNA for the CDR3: TGCAGTGCCACACGGGCAGGGGGAGTCAATCAGCCCCAGCATTTT. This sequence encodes CSATRAGGVNQPQHF.

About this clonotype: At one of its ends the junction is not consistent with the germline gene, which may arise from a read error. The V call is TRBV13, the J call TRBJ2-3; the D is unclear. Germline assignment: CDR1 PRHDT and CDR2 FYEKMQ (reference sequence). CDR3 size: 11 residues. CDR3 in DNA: TGTGCCGGCAGCACAATAAATACGCAGTATTTT. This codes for CAGSTINTQYF.

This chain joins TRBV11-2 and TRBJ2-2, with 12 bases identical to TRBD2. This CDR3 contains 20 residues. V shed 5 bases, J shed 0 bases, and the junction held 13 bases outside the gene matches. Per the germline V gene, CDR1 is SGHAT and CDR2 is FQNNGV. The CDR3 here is CASSLRTSGVILANTGELFF. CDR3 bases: TGTGCCAGCAGCCTTCGGACTAGCGGGGTAATCTTGGCGAACACCGGGGAGCTGTTTTTT.

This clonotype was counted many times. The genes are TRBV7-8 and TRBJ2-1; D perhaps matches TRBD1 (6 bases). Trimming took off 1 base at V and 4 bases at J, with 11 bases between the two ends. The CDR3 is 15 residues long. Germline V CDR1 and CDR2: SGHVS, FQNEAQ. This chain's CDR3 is CASSLGGQDYNEQFF. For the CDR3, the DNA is TGTGCCAGCAGCTTAGGGGGACAAGATTACAATGAGCAGTTCTTC.

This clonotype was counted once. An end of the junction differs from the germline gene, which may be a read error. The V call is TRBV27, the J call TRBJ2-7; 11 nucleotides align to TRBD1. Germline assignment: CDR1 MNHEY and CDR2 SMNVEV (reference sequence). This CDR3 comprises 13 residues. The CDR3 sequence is CASSWTGGYELYF. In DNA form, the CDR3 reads TGTGCCAGCAGTTGGACAGGGGGCTACGAGCTGTACTTC.

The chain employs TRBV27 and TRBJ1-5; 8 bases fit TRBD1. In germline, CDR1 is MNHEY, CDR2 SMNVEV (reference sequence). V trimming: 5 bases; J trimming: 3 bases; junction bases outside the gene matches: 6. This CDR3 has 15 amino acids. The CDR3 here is CASSPLDRVNQPQHF. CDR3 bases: TGTGCCAGCAGTCCTTTGGACAGGGTCAATCAGCCCCAGCATTTT.

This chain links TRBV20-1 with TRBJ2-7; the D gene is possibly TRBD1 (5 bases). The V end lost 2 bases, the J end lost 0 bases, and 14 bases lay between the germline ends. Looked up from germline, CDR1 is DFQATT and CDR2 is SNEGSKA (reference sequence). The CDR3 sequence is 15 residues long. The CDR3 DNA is TGCAGTGCTAGAACGGACAAGGCCCTCTCCTACGAGCAGTACTTC. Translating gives CSARTDKALSYEQYF.

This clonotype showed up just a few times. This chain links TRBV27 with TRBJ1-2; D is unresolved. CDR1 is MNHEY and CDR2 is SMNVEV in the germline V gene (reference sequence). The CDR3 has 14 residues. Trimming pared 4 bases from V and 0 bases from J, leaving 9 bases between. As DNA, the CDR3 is TGTGCCAGCAGTTCCCCCTACACTAACTATGGCTACACCTTC. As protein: CASSSPYTNYGYTF.

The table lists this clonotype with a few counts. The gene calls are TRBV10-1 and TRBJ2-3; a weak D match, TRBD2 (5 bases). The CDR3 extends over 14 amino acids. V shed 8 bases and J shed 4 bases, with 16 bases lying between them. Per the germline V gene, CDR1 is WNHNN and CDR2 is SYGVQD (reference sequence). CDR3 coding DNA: TGCGCCAGCTCCGAGACGGTGAGGGCAGATACGCAGTATTTT. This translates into CASSETVRADTQYF.

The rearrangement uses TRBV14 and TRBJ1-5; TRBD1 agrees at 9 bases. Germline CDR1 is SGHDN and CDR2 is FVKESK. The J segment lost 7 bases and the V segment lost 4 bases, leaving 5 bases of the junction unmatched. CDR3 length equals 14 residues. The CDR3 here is CASSPDRGVQPQHF. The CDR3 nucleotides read TGTGCCAGCAGCCCTGACAGGGGGGTACAGCCCCAGCATTTT.

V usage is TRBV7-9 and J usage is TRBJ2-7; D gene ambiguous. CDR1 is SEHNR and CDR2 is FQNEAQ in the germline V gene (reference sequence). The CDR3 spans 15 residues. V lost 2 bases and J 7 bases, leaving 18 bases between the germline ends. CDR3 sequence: CASSLFPPFYNEQYF. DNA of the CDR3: TGTGCCAGCAGCTTATTTCCACCCTTTTACAATGAGCAGTACTTC.

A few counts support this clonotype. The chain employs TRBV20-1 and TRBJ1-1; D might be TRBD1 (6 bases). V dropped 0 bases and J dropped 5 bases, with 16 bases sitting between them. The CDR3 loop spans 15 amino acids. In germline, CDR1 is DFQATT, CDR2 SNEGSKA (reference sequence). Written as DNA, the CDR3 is TGCAGTGCTAGAGAAGGCAGGGGATTCCAGACTGAAGCTTTCTTT. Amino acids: CSAREGRGFQTEAFF.

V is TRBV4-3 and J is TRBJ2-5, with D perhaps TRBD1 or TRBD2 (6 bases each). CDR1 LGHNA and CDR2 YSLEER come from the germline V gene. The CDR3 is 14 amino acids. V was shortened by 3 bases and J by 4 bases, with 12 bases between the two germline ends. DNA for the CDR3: TGCGCCAGCAGCCAGCTCGGGGGCGGAGAGACCCAGTACTTC. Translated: CASSQLGGGETQYF.

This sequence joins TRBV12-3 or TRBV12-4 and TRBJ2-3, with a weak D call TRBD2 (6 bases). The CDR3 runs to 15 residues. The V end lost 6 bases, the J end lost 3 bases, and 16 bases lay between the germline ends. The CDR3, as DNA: TGTGCCAGCAGGCGAACTGGCGGGGCTACAGATACGCAGTATTTT. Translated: CASRRTGGATDTQYF.

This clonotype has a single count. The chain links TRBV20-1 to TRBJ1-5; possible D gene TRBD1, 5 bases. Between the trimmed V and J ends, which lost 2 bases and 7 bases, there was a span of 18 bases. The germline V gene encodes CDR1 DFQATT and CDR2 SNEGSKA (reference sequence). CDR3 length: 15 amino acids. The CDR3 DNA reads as TGCAGTGCTAGACCCCAGCGGGGGAGGGTCCAGCCCCAGCATTTT. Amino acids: CSARPQRGRVQPQHF.

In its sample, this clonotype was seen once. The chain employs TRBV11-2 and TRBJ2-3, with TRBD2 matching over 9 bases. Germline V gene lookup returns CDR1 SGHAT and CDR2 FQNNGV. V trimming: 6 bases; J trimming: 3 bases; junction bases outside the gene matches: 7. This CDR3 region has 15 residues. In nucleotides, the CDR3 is TGTGCCAGCAGACCGGTAACTAGCGGGACAGATACGCAGTATTTT. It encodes CASRPVTSGTDTQYF.

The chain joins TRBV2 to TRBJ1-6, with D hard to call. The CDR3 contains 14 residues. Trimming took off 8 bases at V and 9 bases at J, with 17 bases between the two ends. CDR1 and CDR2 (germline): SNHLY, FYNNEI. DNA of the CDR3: TGTGCCAGCGGACCCCTGGGTCGGAGTTCACCCCTCCACTTT. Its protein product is CASGPLGRSSPLHF.

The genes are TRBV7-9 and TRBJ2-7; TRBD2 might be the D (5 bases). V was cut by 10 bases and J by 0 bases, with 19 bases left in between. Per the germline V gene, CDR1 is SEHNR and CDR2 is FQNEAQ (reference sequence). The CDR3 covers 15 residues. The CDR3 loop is CATSTGRAASYEQYF. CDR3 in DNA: TGTGCCACTTCCACCGGACGAGCGGCCTCCTACGAGCAGTACTTC.

For the CDR3, the DNA is TGTGCCAGCAGCACAGAACAGGGACGGTGGGAGACCCAGTACTTC. Amino acid sequence: CASSTEQGRWETQYF. V and J are TRBV7-9 and TRBJ2-7; weak D call: TRBD1 (6 bases). The DNA matches TRBJ2-5 better at its end, which makes the J call doubtful. CDR1 SEHNR and CDR2 FQNEAQ come from the germline V gene (reference sequence). This CDR3 has 15 amino acids.

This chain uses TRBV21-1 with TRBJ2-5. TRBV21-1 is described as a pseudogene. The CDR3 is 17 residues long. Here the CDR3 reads CASSTPGGGLGQETQYF. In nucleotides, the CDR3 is TGTGCCAGCAGCACTCCAGGCGGTGGGCTGGGGCAAGAGACCCAGTACTTC.

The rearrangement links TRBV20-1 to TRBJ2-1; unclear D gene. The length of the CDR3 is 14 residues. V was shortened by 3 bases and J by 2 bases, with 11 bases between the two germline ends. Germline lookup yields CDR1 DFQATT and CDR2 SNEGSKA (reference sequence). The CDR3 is CSARSVGTYNEQFF. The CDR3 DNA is TGCAGTGCTAGGTCCGTGGGAACCTACAATGAGCAGTTCTTC.

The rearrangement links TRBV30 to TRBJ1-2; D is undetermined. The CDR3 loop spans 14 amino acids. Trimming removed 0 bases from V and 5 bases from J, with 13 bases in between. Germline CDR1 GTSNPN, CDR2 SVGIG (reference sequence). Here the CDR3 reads CAWSVDTVRYGYTF. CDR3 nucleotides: TGTGCCTGGAGTGTTGACACCGTACGGTATGGCTACACCTTC.